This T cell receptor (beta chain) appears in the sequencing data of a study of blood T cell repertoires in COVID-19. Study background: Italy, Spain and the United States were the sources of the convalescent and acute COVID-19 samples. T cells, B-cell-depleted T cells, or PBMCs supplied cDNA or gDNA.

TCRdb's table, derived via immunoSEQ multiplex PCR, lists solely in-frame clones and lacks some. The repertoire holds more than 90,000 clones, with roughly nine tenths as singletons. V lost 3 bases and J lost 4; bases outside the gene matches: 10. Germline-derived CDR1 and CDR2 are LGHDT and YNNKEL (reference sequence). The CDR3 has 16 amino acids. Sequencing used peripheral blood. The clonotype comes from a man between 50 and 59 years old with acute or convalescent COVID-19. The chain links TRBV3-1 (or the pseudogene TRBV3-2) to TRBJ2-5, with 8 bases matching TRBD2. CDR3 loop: CASSQGMGLGGETQYF. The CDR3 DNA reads TGTGCCAGCAGCCAGGGCATGGGACTAGGAGGAGAGACCCAGTACTTC.